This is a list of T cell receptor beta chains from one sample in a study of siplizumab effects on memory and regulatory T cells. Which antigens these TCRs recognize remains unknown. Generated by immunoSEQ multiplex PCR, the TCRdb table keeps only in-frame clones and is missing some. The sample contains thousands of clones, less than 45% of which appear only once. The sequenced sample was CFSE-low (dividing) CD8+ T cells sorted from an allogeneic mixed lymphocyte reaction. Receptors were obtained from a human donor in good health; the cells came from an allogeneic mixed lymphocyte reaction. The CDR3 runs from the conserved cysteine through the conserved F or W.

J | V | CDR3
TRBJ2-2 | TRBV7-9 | CASRHSGSNTGELFF
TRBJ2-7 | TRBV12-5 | CASGLVGAGTTYEQYF
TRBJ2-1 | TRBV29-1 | CSAVLTDYEQFF
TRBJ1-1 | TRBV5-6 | CASSLSRGTEAFF
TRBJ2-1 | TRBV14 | CASSPLGNEQFF
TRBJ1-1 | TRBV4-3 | CASSQGWEIPEAFF
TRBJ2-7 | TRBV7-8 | CASSLDPSGTTYEQYF
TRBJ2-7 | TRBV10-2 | CASSVDRAHEQYF
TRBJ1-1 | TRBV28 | CASSPGDGVEAFF
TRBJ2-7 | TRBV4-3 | CASSHSERDYEQYF
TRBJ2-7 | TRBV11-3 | CASSSGQGRSYEQYF
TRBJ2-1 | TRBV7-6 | CASSSWTSGGENEQFF
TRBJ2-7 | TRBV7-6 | CASSPDWSSYEQYF
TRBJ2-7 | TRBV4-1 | CASSQAEGTFYEQYF
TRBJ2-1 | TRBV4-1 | CASSRLEHNEQFF
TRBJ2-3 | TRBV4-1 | CASSPGTPPDTQYF
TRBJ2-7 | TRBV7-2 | CASSWELDEQYF
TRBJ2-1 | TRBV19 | CASSTHAGRTSFDEQFF
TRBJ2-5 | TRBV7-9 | CASSLSLEETQYF
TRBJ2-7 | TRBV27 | CASSLGGFYEQYF
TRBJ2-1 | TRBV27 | CASGPGASGGNEQFF
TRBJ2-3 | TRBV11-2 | CASSSTGFPDTQYF
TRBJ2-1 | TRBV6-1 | CASSELELAGGPNEQFF
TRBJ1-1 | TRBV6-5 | CASIPSGAEAFF
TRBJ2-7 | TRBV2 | CATTGFSSGRPYEQYF
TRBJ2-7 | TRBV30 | CAWSGLAGEASLEQYF
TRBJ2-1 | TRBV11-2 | CASSLGRGRAAAEQFF
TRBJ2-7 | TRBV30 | CAWSVGQGSYEQYF
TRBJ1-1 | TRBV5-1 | CASSFSGPYTEAFF
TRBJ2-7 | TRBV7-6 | CASSSSGASSYEQYF
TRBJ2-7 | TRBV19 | CASSSGQGAYEQYF
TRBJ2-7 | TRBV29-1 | CSVVGGSGCEQYF
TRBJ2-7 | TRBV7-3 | CASSLEAGGYEQYF
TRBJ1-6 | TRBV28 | CASSLALNSPLHF
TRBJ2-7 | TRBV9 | CASSVGAGAYEQYF
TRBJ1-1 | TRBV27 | CASSPNLGLNTEAFF
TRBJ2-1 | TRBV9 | CASSASGRDEQFF